This entry lists 10 T cell receptor beta chains sequenced from one sample in a study of cytomegalovirus exposure and HLA in healthy donors. Amplification used 60 Vbeta primers and 13 Jbeta primers. TCRdb's table, derived via immunoSEQ multiplex PCR, lists solely in-frame clones and lacks some. This sample has 200,000 or so clones, with around 85% found just once. The sample was PBMCs. Receptors were obtained from a man in his fifties in good health and CMV-seronegative.

This chain uses TRBV7-6 with TRBJ2-2; TRBD2 agrees at 13 bases. The CDR3 extends over 16 amino acids. The junction had 6 bases not matched to a gene; V was cut back by 4 bases and J by 7 bases. CDR1 SGHVS and CDR2 FNYEAQ come from the germline V gene. CDR3 protein: CASSSRTSGRIGELFF. For the CDR3, the DNA is TGTGCCAGCAGCTCGAGGACTAGCGGGAGAATCGGGGAGCTGTTTTTT.

V usage is TRBV4-1 and J usage is TRBJ2-5; TRBD2 aligns across 12 bases. V was pared by 2 bases and J by 5 bases, with 15 bases of the junction left unmatched. CDR1 is MGHRA, CDR2 YSYEKL, per germline. This CDR3 comprises 19 residues. CDR3 amino acids: CASSQPKPGLAGGVETQYF. CDR3 DNA sequence: TGCGCCAGCAGCCAACCAAAACCGGGACTAGCGGGTGGTGTGGAGACCCAGTACTTC.

As DNA, the CDR3 is TGTGCCTGGATTAGCGGGGGACTCCCCTCCTACGAGCAGTACTTC. Translating gives CAWISGGLPSYEQYF. The chain recombines TRBV30 with TRBJ2-7, with 9 bases that match TRBD2. V lost 4 bases and J lost 0; bases outside the gene matches: 7. The germline V gene has CDR1 GTSNPN and CDR2 SVGIG (reference sequence). The CDR3 runs to 15 residues.

This clone has only one observation. The chain links TRBV2 to TRBJ2-7; maybe TRBD2 (5 bases). V was trimmed by 1 base and J by 3 bases, leaving 19 bases between them. The germline CDR1 and CDR2 sequences are SNHLY and FYNNEI. The length of the CDR3 is 17 residues. The DNA of the CDR3 is TGTGCCAGCAGTGAAGACGCGGGTCGTCAAGGCGACTACGAGCAGTACTTC. It translates to CASSEDAGRQGDYEQYF.

The chain has TRBV5-4 and TRBJ2-7; 14 bases agree with TRBD2. V shed 4 bases, J shed 6 bases, and the junction held 6 bases outside the gene matches. Germline CDR1 SGHNT, CDR2 YYREEE (reference sequence). This CDR3 contains 15 residues. The CDR3 is CASSRGTSGSPEQYF. DNA of the CDR3: TGTGCCAGCAGCCGAGGGACTAGCGGGAGCCCCGAGCAGTACTTC.

The chain recombines TRBV2 with TRBJ2-1; tentatively, D is TRBD2 (6 bases). Germline values: CDR1 SNHLY, CDR2 FYNNEI. V was pared by 5 bases and J by 9 bases, with 17 bases between. The CDR3 contains 14 residues. CDR3 region: CASSKADYRTEQFF. The CDR3 DNA reads TGTGCCAGCAGTAAGGCGGACTATCGTACTGAGCAGTTCTTC.

J is TRBJ2-7 and V is TRBV27, with TRBD1 matching 11 bases. The V segment lost 5 bases and the J segment 6 bases; nucleotides outside the gene matches: 6. CDR1 is MNHEY, CDR2 SMNVEV, per germline (reference sequence). This CDR3 is built from 14 residues. This CDR3 reads CASSPGQGAGEQYF. The CDR3 nucleotides are TGTGCCAGCAGTCCCGGACAGGGGGCGGGCGAGCAGTACTTC.

This rearrangement joins TRBV7-3 to TRBJ1-2; no reliable D call. The CDR3 has 14 residues. V lost 2 bases and J lost 8, with 15 bases in between. Germline V gene data show CDR1 as SGHTA and CDR2 as FQGTGA. DNA of the CDR3: TGTGCCAGCAGCTTAGGACCAGAGCGGGAAGGCTACACCTTC. It translates to CASSLGPEREGYTF.

The J gene is TRBJ2-7, the V gene TRBV6-5; 9 nucleotides line up with TRBD1. The J segment lost 1 base and the V segment lost 4 bases, leaving 5 bases of the junction unmatched. The germline gives CDR1 MNHEY, CDR2 SVGAGI. The CDR3 runs to 15 residues. CDR3 amino acids: CASSLPGQGSYEQYF. The CDR3 DNA reads TGTGCCAGCAGTTTACCGGGACAGGGATCCTACGAGCAGTACTTC.

This rearrangement joins TRBV11-2 to TRBJ2-2; 9 bases line up with TRBD2. In germline, CDR1 is SGHAT, CDR2 FQNNGV. With 5 bases clipped from V and 6 bases from J, the junction kept 7 bases outside the gene matches. This CDR3 has 15 amino acids. This CDR3 reads CASSPTAGGAGELFF. In nucleotides, the CDR3 is TGTGCCAGCAGCCCGACAGCGGGAGGCGCCGGGGAGCTGTTTTTT. The full variable domain, its missing parts supplied by reference TRBV11-2 and TRBJ2-2, is EAGVAQSPRYKIIEKRQSVAFWCNPISGHATLYWYQQILGQGPKLLIQFQNNGVVDDSQLPKDRFSAERLKGVDSTLKIQPAKLEDSAVYLCASSPTAGGAGELFFGEGSRLTVL.